This T cell receptor (beta chain) was sequenced for a study of OX40 agonist ivuxolimab in advanced cancers. Background on the study: Every 2 weeks, patients got intravenous ivuxolimab at one of six dose levels (0.01-10 mg/kg).

To note about this clone: What it binds is not known.

Broader study findings: In a subset of nonresponders, normalized T-cell clonal expansion was also low. The CD4+ and CD8+ T cells in the blood had expanded clonally by week 6 at 0.1 to 3.0 mg/kg.

Systemic immunosuppression or autoimmune disease history was grounds to exclude patients. The CDR3 has 12 residues. Trimming stripped 2 bases from V and 7 bases from J, with 6 bases between. Germline V gene lookup returns CDR1 SGHRS and CDR2 YFSETQ. Generated by immunoSEQ multiplex PCR, the TCRdb table keeps only in-frame clones and is missing some. The table lists tens of thousands of clones, 88% of them singletons. V and J are TRBV5-1 and TRBJ2-2, with unresolved D. Material: CD4+ or CD8+ T cells sorted from blood, obtained in a trial of the OX40 agonist ivuxolimab. The TCR comes from an adult with an advanced solid tumor such as melanoma, head and neck, liver or kidney cancer. The DNA for the CDR3 is TGCGCCAGCAGCTTCGGCTACGGGGAGCTGTTTTTT. Encoded protein: CASSFGYGELFF.